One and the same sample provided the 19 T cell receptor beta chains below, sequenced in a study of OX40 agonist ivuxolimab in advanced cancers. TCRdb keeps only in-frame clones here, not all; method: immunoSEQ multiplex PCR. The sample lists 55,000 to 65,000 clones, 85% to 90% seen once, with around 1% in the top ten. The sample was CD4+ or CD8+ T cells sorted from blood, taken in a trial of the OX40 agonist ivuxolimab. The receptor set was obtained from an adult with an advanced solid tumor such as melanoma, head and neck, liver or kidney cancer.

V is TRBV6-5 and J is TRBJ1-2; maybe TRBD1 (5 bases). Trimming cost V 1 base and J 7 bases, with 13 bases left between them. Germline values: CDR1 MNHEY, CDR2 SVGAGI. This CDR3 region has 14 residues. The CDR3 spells CASSYYQPGGGYTF. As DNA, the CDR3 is TGTGCCAGCAGTTACTACCAGCCTGGGGGTGGCTACACCTTC.

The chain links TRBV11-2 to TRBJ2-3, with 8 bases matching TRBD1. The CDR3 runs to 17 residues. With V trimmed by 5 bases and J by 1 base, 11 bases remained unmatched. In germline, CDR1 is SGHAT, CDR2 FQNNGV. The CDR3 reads CASSPGTGNSRTDTQYF. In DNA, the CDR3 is TGTGCCAGCAGCCCCGGGACAGGTAACTCTCGCACAGATACGCAGTATTTT.

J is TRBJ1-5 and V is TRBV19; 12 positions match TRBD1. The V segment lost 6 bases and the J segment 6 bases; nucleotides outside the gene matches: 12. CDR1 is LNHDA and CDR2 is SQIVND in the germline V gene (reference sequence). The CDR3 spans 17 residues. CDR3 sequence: CASSSISGTGGGQPQHF. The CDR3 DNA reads TGTGCCAGTAGCTCCATCTCCGGGACAGGGGGCGGTCAGCCCCAGCATTTT.

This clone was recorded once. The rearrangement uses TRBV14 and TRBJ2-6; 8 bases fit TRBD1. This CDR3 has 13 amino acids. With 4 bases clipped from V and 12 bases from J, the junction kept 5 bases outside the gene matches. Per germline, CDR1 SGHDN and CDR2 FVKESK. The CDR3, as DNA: TGTGCCAGCAGCCGACAGGGGTTAGGCGTCCTGACTTTC. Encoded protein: CASSRQGLGVLTF.

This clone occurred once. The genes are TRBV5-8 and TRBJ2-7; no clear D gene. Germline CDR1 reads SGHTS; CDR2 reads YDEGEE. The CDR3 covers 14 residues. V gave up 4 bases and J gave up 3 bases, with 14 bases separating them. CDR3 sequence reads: CASSPRQEFYEQYF. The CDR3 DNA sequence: TGTGCCAGCAGCCCTCGCCAGGAATTCTACGAGCAGTACTTC.

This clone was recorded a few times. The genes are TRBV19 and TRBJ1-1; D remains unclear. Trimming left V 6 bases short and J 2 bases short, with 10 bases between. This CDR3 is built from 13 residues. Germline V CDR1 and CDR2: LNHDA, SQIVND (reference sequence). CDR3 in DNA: TGTGCCAGTAGGGAGAGGAAAAACACTGAAGCTTTCTTT. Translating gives CASRERKNTEAFF.

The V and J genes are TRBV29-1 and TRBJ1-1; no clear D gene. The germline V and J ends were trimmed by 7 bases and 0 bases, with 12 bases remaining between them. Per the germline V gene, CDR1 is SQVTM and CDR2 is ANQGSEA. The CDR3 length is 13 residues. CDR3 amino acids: CSARGGLNTEAFF. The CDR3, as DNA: TGCAGCGCCCGGGGTGGGTTGAACACTGAAGCTTTCTTT.

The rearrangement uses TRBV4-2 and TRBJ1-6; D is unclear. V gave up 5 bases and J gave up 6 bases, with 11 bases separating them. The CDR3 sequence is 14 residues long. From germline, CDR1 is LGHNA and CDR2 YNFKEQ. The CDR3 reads CASSSRASNSPLHF. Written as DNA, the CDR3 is TGTGCCAGCAGCAGCCGGGCCTCTAATTCACCCCTCCACTTT.

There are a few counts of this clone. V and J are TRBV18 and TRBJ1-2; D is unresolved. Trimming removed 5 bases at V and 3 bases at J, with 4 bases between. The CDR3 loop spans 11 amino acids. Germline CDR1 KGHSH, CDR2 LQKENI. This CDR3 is CASSSDYGYTF. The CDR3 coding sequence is TGTGCCAGCTCATCGGACTATGGCTACACCTTC.

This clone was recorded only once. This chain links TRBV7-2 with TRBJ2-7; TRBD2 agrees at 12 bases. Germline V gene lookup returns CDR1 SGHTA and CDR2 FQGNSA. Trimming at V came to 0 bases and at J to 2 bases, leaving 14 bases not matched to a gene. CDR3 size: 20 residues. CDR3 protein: CASSLAAGTSGWGSAYEQYF. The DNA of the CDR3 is TGTGCCAGCAGCTTAGCCGCAGGGACTAGCGGGTGGGGCTCAGCCTACGAGCAGTACTTC.

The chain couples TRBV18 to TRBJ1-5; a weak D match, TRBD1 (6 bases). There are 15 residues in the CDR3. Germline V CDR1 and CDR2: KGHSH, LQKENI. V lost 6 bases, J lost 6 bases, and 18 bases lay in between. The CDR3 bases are TGTGCCAGCTCCATGGGTGGGGGCAACGGTCAGCCCCAGCATTTT. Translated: CASSMGGGNGQPQHF.

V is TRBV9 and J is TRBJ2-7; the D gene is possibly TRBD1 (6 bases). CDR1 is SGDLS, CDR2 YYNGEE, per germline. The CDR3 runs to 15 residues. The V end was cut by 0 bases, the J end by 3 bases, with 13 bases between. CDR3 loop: CASSVAVGGHYEQYF. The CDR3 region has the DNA TGTGCCAGCAGCGTAGCGGTAGGGGGTCACTACGAGCAGTACTTC.

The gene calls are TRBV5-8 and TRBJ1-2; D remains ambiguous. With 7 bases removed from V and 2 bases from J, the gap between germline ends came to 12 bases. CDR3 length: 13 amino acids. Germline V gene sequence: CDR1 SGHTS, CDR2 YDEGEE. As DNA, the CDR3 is TGTGCCAGCTATTTTTGGGAGAACTATGGCTACACCTTC. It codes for CASYFWENYGYTF.

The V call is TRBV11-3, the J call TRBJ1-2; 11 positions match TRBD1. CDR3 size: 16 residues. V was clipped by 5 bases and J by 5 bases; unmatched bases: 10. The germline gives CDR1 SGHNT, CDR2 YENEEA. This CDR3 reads CASSPPRTGGKYGYTF. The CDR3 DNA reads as TGTGCCAGCAGCCCCCCCCGGACAGGGGGCAAATATGGCTACACCTTC.

DNA for the CDR3: TGCGCCAGCAGCCCGGAGGGACAGGGGCACTATGGCTACACCTTC. Translating it yields CASSPEGQGHYGYTF. V is TRBV5-1 and J is TRBJ1-2; TRBD1 matches 10 bases. This CDR3 is 15 amino acids long. The germline V gene has CDR1 SGHRS and CDR2 YFSETQ. The V segment lost 4 bases and the J segment 3 bases; nucleotides outside the gene matches: 6. The variable domain in full, with the rest retrieved from reference TRBV5-1 and TRBJ1-2, is KAGVTQTPRYLIKTRGQQVTLSCSPISGHRSVSWYQQTPGQGLQFLFEYFSETQRNKGNFPGRFSGRQFSNSRSEMNVSTLELGDSALYLCASSPEGQGHYGYTFGSGTRLTVV.

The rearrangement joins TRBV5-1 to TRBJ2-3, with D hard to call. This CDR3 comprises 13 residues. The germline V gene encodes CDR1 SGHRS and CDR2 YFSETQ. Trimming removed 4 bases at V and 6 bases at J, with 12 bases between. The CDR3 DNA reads TGCGCCAGCAGCCCGCCCTCGGCTGATACGCAGTATTTT. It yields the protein CASSPPSADTQYF.

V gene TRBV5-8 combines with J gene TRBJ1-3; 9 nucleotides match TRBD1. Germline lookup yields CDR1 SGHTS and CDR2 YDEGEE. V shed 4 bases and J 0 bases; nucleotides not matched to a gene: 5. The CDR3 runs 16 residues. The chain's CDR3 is CASSLGQGFSGNTIYF. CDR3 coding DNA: TGTGCCAGCAGCCTGGGACAGGGTTTCTCTGGAAACACCATATATTTT.

CDR3 residues: CASSLRAGTSYEQYF. CDR3 nucleotides: TGTGCCAGCAGCTTAAGGGCGGGGACTTCCTACGAGCAGTACTTC. The chain has TRBV7-2 and TRBJ2-5, with D possibly being TRBD2 (6 bases). The DNA matches TRBJ2-7 better at its end, which makes the J call doubtful. CDR1 is SGHTA and CDR2 is FQGNSA in the germline V gene. The CDR3 is made up of 15 amino acids.

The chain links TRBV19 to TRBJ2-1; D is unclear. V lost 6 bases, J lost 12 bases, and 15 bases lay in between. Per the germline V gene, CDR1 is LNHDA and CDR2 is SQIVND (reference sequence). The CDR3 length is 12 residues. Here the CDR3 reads CASSNDWDRQFF. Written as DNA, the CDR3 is TGTGCCAGTAGCAACGACTGGGATCGGCAGTTCTTC.